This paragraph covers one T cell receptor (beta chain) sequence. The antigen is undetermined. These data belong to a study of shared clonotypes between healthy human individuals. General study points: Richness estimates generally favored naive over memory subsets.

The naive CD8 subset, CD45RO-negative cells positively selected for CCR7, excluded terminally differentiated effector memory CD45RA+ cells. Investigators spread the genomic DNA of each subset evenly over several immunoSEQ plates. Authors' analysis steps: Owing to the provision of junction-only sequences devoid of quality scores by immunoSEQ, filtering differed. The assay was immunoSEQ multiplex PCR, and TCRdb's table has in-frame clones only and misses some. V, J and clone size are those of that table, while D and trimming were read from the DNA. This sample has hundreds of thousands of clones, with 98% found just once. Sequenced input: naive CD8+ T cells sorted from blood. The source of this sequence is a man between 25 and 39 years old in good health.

CDR3 sequence reads: CASSPRLDSYNEQFF. Written as DNA, the CDR3 is TGTGCCAGCAGTCCCCGGCTAGACTCCTACAATGAGCAGTTCTTC. The rearrangement uses TRBV28 and TRBJ2-1; D is undetermined. The V gene's germline CDR1 is MDHEN and CDR2 SYDVKM. V was shortened by 5 bases and J by 0 bases, with 11 bases between the two germline ends. The CDR3 is made up of 15 amino acids.